These 10 T cell receptor beta chains were sequenced from one sample in a study of cytomegalovirus exposure and HLA in healthy donors. The primer mix had 60 Vbeta and 13 Jbeta primers. The data were produced by immunoSEQ multiplex PCR, yet TCRdb's version contains in-frame clones alone and is incomplete. The table shows about 160,000 clones, with around 80% occurring only once. Sequenced sample: PBMCs. Receptors originate from a female donor in good health and CMV-seronegative.

Comments on this clone: The sample contains more than one DNA sequence encoding this CDR3. The chain joins TRBV20-1 to TRBJ1-1; D not resolved. The CDR3 spans 11 residues. The V end was cut by 3 bases, the J end by 4 bases, with 6 bases between. Germline V gene lookup returns CDR1 DFQATT and CDR2 SNEGSKA (reference sequence). The CDR3 reads CSARGGTEAFF. The CDR3 DNA reads as TGCAGTGCTAGGGGAGGCACTGAAGCTTTCTTT.

This rearrangement joins TRBV7-8 to TRBJ2-7, with D possibly TRBD2 on 6 matching bases. The CDR3 is 15 residues long. V lost 4 bases, J lost 3 bases, and 16 bases lay in between. Germline CDR1 is SGHVS and CDR2 is FQNEAQ. CDR3 nucleotide sequence: TGTGCCAGCAGCTCGATACCGGGAGCAAACTACGAGCAGTACTTC. It is translated as CASSSIPGANYEQYF.

V is TRBV15 and J is TRBJ1-4; 8 bases agree with TRBD1. V shed 8 bases and J 6 bases; nucleotides not matched to a gene: 5. This CDR3 spans 13 amino acids. Germline values: CDR1 LNHNV, CDR2 YYDKDF (reference sequence). CDR3 residues: CATQDREDEKLFF. DNA of the CDR3: TGTGCCACCCAGGACAGGGAAGATGAAAAACTGTTTTTT.

This rearrangement joins TRBV27 to TRBJ1-3, with 7 bases lining up with TRBD1. CDR1 is MNHEY, CDR2 SMNVEV, per germline (reference sequence). V shed 6 bases, J shed 0 bases, and the junction held 8 bases outside the gene matches. The CDR3 sequence is 16 residues long. The CDR3 loop is CASRPTGTSSGNTIYF. CDR3 in DNA: TGTGCCAGCAGGCCGACAGGGACTTCCTCTGGAAACACCATATATTTT.

The chain links TRBV9 to TRBJ1-4; D is unresolved. With 3 bases removed from V and 3 bases from J, the gap between germline ends came to 15 bases. Germline lookup yields CDR1 SGDLS and CDR2 YYNGEE. This CDR3 has 16 amino acids. This chain's CDR3 is CASSAEGGRANEKLFF. The DNA for the CDR3 is TGTGCCAGCAGCGCTGAGGGAGGAAGGGCTAATGAAAAACTGTTTTTT.

CDR3 in amino acids: CASSLQGFPGELFF. CDR3 coding DNA: TGTGCCAGCAGTTTGCAGGGGTTTCCCGGGGAGCTGTTTTTT. J is TRBJ2-2 and V is TRBV27, with D possibly TRBD1 on 6 matching bases. The germline V and J ends were trimmed by 3 bases and 6 bases, with 11 bases remaining between them. Germline V lookup: CDR1 MNHEY, CDR2 SMNVEV (reference sequence). The CDR3 totals 14 residues.

The chain is built from TRBV13 and TRBJ2-6, with D perhaps TRBD2 (5 bases). Looked up from germline, CDR1 is PRHDT and CDR2 is FYEKMQ (reference sequence). The CDR3 has 15 amino acids. Trimming shortened V by 5 bases and J by 3 bases, and 11 bases separated the two germline ends. The chain's CDR3 is CASSPDSGGANVLTF. The CDR3 region has the DNA TGTGCCAGCAGCCCGGACTCGGGTGGGGCCAACGTCCTGACTTTC.

The chain joins TRBV18 to TRBJ1-5; 7 nucleotides line up with TRBD1. The CDR3 has 15 amino acids. Germline CDR1 is KGHSH and CDR2 is LQKENI. The ends lost 3 bases at V and 4 bases at J; junction bases unmatched: 6. The CDR3 here is CASSPSTGKNQPQHF. CDR3 DNA: TGTGCCAGCTCACCGTCGACAGGGAAAAATCAGCCCCAGCATTTT.

CDR3 residues: CASSEAGATRGTEAFF. CDR3 in DNA: TGTGCCAGCAGTGAAGCTGGAGCAACCCGCGGCACTGAAGCTTTCTTT. J is TRBJ1-1 and V is TRBV2; D not certain. The CDR3 has 16 amino acids. Germline V gene data show CDR1 as SNHLY and CDR2 as FYNNEI. V gave up 0 bases and J gave up 4 bases, with 15 bases separating them. Filled out from reference TRBV2 and TRBJ1-1, the complete variable domain reads EPEVTQTPSHQVTQMGQEVILRCVPISNHLYFYWYRQILGQKVEFLVSFYNNEISEKSEIFDDQFSVERPDGSNFTLKIRSTKLEDSAMYFCASSEAGATRGTEAFFGQGTRLTVV.

The gene calls are TRBV7-9 and TRBJ2-7; D ambiguous. The CDR3 length is 18 residues. Germline V lookup: CDR1 SEHNR, CDR2 FQNEAQ (reference sequence). V dropped 0 bases and J dropped 2 bases, with 20 bases sitting between them. CDR3 in DNA: TGTGCCAGCAGCTTAGCGTTGCAGGAAGGAACAGATGCCTACGAGCAGTACTTC. Protein sequence: CASSLALQEGTDAYEQYF.